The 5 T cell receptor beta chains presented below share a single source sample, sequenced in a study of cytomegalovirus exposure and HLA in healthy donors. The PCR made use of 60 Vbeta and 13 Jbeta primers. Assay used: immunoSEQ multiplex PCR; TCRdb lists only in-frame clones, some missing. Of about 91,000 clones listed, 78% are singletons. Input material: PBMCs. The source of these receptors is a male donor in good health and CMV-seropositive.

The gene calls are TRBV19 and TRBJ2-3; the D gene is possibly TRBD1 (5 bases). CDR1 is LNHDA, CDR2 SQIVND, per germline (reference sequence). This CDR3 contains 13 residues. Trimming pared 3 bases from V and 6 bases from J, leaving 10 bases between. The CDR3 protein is CASSMVKGDTQYF. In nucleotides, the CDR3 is TGTGCCAGTAGTATGGTGAAGGGGGATACGCAGTATTTT.

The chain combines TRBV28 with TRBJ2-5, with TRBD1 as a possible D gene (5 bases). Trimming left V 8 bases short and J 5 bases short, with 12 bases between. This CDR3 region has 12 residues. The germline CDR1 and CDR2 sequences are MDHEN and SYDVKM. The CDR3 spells CASGTGWETQYF. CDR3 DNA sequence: TGTGCCAGCGGAACAGGATGGGAGACCCAGTACTTC.

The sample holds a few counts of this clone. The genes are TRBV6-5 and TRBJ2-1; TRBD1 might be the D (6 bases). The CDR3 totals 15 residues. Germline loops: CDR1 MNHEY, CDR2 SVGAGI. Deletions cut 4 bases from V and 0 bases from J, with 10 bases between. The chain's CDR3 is CASSFRDISYNEQFF. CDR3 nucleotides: TGTGCCAGCAGTTTCCGGGACATCTCCTACAATGAGCAGTTCTTC.

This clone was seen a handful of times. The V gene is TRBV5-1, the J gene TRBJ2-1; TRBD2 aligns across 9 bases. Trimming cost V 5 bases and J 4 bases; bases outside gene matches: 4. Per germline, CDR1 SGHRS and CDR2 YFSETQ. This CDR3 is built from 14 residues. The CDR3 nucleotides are TGCGCCAGCAGTGGTAGCGGGGGATACAATGAGCAGTTCTTC. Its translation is CASSGSGGYNEQFF.

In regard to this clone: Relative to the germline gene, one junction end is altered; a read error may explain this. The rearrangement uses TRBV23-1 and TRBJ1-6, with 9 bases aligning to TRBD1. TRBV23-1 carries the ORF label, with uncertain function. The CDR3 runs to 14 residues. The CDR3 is CASVITGGNLPLHF. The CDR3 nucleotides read TGCGCCAGCGTGATAACAGGGGGCAATTTACCCCTCCACTTT.